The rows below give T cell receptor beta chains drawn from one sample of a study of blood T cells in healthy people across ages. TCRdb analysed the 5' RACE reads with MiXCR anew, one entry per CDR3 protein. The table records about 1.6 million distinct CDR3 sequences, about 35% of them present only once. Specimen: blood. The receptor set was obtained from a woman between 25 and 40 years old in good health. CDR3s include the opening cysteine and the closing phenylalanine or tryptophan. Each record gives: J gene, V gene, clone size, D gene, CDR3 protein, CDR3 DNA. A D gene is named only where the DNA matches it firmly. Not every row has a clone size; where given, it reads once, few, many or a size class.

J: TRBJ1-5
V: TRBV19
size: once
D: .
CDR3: CASMNREAAQPQHF
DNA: TGTGCCAGTATGAACAGGGAGGCGGCCCAGCCCCAGCATTTT

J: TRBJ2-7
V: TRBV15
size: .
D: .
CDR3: CATSRDLEWDEQYF
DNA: TGTGCCACCAGCAGAGATCTAGAGTGGGACGAGCAGTACTTC

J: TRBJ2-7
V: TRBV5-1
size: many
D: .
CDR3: CASSLGGAPYEQYF
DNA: TGCGCCAGCAGCTTGGGGGGAGCTCCCTACGAGCAGTACTTC

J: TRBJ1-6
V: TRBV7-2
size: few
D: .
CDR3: CASSSKAGEMRNSPLHF
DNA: TGTGCCAGCAGCTCGAAAGCAGGGGAGATGAGAAATTCACCCCTCCACTTT

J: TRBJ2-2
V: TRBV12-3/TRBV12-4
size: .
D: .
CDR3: CASSQALGTGELFF
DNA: TGTGCCAGCAGCCAAGCCTTGGGCACCGGGGAGCTGTTTTTT

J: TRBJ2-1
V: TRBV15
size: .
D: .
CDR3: CATSPDSSSYNEQFF
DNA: TGTGCCACCAGTCCGGACTCGAGCTCCTACAATGAGCAGTTCTTC

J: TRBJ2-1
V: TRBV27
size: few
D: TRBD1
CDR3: CASSQDRGPWNEQFF
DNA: TGTGCCAGCAGTCAGGACAGGGGGCCGTGGAATGAGCAGTTCTTC

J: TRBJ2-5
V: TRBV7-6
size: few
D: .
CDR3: CASSLWRGEGEQYF
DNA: TGTGCCAGCAGCTTATGGCGGGGCGAGGGTGAGCAGTACTTC

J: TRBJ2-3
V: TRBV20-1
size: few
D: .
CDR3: CSARAVRGTDTQYF
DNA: TGCAGTGCTAGAGCGGTCCGAGGCACAGATACGCAGTATTTT

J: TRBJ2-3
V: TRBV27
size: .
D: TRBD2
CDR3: CASSLLATTTDTQYF
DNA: TGTGCCAGCAGCCTACTAGCGACCACTACAGATACGCAGTATTTT

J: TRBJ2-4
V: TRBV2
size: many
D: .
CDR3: CASSVKNIQYF
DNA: TGTGCCAGCAGTGTCAAAAACATTCAGTACTTC

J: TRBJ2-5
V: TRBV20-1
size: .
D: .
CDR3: CSARDPWEMAETQYF
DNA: TGCAGTGCTAGAGATCCGTGGGAAATGGCCGAGACCCAGTACTTC

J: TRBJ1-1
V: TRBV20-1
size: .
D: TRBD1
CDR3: CSARPRYRGLRVTSEGTEAFF
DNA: TGCAGTGCTAGGCCTCGATACAGGGGGCTTAGAGTCACGTCCGAAGGCACTGAAGCTTTCTTT

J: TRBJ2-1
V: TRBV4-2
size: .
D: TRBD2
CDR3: CASSQDTLAGGSYNEQFF
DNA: TGTGCCAGCAGCCAAGATACCCTAGCGGGGGGGTCGTACAATGAGCAGTTCTTC

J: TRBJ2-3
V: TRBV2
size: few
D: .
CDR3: CASSARASSTDTQYF
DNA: TGTGCCAGCAGTGCCCGGGCTTCTAGCACAGATACGCAGTATTTT

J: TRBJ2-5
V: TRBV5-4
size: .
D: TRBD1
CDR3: CASSPIPRDRAWEQYF
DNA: TGTGCCAGCAGCCCTATACCCCGGGACAGGGCGTGGGAGCAGTACTTC

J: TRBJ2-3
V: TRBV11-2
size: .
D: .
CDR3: CASTEAVAPDTQYF
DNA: TGTGCCAGCACCGAGGCGGTAGCTCCTGATACGCAGTATTTT

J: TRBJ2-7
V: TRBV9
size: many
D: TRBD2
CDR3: CASSFGTIGSYEQYF
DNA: TGTGCCAGCAGTTTCGGGACTATTGGCTCCTACGAGCAGTACTTC

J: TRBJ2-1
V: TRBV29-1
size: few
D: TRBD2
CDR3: CSVLGLAGVKNNEQFF
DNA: TGCAGCGTCCTGGGACTAGCGGGAGTAAAAAACAATGAGCAGTTCTTC

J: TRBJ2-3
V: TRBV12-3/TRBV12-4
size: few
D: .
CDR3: CASNLGQLATDTQYF
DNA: TGTGCCAGCAATCTCGGACAGTTAGCCACAGATACGCAGTATTTT

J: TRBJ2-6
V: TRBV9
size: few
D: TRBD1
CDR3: CASSPGQGQTFSGANVLTF
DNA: TGTGCCAGCAGCCCTGGACAGGGCCAAACCTTTTCTGGGGCCAACGTCCTGACTTTC

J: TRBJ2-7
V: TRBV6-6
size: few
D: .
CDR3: CASSYSANYEQYF
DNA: TGTGCCAGCAGTTACAGTGCAAACTACGAGCAGTACTTC

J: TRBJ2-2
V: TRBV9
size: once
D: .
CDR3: CASGPRQNTGELFF
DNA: TGTGCCAGCGGTCCTAGACAGAACACCGGGGAGCTGTTTTTT

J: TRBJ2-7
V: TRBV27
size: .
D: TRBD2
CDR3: CASSIAGEYEQYF
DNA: TGTGCCAGCAGTATAGCGGGGGAGTACGAGCAGTACTTC

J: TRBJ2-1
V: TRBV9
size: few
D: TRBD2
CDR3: CASSLTTGGSGYNEQFF
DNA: TGTGCCAGCAGCCTTACAACGGGTGGTAGCGGGTACAATGAGCAGTTCTTC

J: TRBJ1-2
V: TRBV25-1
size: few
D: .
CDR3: CASSEIGERDSIGYTF
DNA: TGTGCCAGCAGTGAGATTGGGGAGCGGGACTCGATTGGCTACACCTTC

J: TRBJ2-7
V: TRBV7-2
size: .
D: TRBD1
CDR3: CATKARQGGYEQYF
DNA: TGTGCCACGAAAGCCCGACAGGGGGGCTACGAGCAGTACTTC

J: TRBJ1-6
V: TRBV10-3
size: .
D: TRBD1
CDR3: CAISPGDREIRPPHF
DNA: TGTGCCATCAGCCCCGGGGACAGAGAAATTCGTCCCCCCCACTTT

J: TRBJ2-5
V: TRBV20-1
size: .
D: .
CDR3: CSAARGLGGETQYF
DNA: TGCAGTGCAGCTCGCGGACTAGGGGGAGAGACCCAGTACTTC

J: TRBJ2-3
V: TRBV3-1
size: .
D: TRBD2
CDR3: CASRQLAGGGDTQYF
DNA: TGTGCCAGCAGGCAACTAGCGGGGGGGGGAGATACGCAGTATTTT

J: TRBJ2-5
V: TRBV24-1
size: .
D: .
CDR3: CATSDSETQYF
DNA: TGTGCCACCAGTGATTCAGAGACCCAGTACTTC

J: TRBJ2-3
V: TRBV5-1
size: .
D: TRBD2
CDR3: CASSLATSGDPDTQYF
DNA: TGCGCCAGCAGCTTAGCAACTAGCGGGGACCCGGATACGCAGTATTTT

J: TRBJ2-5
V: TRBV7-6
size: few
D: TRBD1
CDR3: CASSLIPGQGKTQYF
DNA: TGTGCCAGCAGCTTGATACCGGGACAGGGGAAGACCCAGTACTTC

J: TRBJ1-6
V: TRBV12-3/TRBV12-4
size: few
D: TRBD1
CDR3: CASSPFTGGASSPLHF
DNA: TGTGCCAGCAGTCCTTTTACAGGGGGCGCCTCATCACCCCTCCACTTT

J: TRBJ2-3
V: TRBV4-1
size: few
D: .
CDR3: CASSPRSGGPGDTQYF
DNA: TGCGCCAGCAGCCCCCGCTCCGGGGGGCCGGGAGATACGCAGTATTTT

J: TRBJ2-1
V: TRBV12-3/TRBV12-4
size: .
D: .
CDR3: CASIRRNERFF
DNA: TGTGCCAGCATAAGGAGGAATGAGCGGTTCTTC

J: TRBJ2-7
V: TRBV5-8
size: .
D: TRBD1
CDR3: CASDRESYEQYF
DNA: TGTGCCAGCGACAGGGAATCCTACGAGCAGTACTTC

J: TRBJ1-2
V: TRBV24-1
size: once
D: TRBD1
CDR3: CASSEQGRGRRGYTF
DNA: TGTGCCTCCAGTGAGCAGGGCAGGGGGCGGCGAGGCTACACCTTC

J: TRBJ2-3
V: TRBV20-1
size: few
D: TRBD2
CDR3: CSASGREGYQATQYF
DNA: TGCAGTGCTAGTGGGCGGGAGGGCTATCAGGCAACGCAGTATTTT

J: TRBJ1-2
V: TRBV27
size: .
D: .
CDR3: CASSLSYWGGQNYGYTF
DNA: TGTGCCAGCAGTTTATCATATTGGGGCGGACAAAACTATGGCTACACCTTC

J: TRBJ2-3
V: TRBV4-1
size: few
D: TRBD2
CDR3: CASSRLPAGDGTDTQYF
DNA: TGCGCCAGCAGCCGCTTACCAGCGGGGGATGGCACAGATACGCAGTATTTT

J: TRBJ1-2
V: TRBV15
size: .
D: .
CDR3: CATSRDRGDGYTF
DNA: TGTGCCACCAGCAGAGATAGAGGGGACGGCTACACCTTC